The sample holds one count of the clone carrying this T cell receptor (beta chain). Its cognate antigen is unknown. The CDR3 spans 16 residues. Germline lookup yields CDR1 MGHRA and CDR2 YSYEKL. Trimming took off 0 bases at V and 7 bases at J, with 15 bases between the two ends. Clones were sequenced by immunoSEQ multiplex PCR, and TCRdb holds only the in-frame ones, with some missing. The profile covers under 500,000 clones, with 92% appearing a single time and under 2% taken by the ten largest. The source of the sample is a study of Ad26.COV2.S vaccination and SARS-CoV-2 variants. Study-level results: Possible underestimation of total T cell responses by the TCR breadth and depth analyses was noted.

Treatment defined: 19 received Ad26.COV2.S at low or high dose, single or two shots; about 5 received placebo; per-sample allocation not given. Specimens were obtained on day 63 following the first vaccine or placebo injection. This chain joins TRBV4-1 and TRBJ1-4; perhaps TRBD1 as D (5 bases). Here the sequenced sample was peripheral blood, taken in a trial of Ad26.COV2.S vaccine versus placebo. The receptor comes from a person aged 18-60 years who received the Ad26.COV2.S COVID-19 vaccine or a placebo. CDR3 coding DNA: TGCGCCAGCAGCCAAGATGAGGGACGGTTTGGTGAAAAACTGTTTTTT. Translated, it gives CASSQDEGRFGEKLFF.